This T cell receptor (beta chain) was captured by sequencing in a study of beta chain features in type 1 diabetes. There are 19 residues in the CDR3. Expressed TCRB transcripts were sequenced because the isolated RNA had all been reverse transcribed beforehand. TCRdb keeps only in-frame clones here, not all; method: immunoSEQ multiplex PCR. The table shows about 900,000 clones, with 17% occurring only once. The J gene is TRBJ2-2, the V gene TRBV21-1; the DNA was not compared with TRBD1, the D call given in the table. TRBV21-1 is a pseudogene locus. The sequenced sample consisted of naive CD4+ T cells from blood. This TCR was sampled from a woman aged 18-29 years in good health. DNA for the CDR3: TGTGCCAGCAGCACCCCAGGGGGATCGGGGCGGCCGAACACCGGGGAGCTGTTTTTT. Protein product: CASSTPGGSGRPNTGELFF.